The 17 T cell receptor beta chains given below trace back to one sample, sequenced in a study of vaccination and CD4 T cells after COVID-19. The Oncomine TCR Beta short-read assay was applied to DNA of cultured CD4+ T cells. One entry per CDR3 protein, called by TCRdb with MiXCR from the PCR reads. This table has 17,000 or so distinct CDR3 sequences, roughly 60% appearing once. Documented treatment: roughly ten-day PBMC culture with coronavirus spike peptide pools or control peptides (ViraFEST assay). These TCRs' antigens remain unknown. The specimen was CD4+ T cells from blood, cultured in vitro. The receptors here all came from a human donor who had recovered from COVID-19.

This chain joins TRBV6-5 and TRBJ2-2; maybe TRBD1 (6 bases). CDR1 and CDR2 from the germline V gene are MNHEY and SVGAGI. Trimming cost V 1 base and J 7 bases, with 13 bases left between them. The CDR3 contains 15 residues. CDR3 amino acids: CASSYLRQVGGELFF. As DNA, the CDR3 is TGTGCCAGCAGTTACTTGCGACAGGTTGGCGGGGAGCTGTTTTTT.

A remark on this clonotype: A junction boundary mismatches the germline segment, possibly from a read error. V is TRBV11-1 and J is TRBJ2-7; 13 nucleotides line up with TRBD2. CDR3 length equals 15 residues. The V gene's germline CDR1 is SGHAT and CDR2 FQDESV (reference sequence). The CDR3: CASSRLAGGSYEQYF. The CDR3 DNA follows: TGTGCCAGCAGCCGACTAGCGGGGGGATCCTATGAGCAGTACTTC. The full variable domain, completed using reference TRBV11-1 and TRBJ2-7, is EAEVAQSPRYKITEKSQAVAFWCDPISGHATLYWYRQILGQGPELLVQFQDESVVDDSQLPKDRFSAERLKGVDSTLKIQPAELGDSAMYLCASSRLAGGSYEQYFGPGTRLTVT.

CDR3 sequence reads: CASSHLTGNYGYTF. Here the CDR3 DNA reads TGCGCCAGCAGCCACTTGACAGGGAACTATGGCTACACCTTC. This chain uses TRBV4-3 with TRBJ1-2; 7 nucleotides agree with TRBD1. Germline lookup yields CDR1 LGHNA and CDR2 YSLEER. The CDR3 loop spans 14 amino acids. The V gene end was trimmed by 3 bases and the J gene end by 2 bases; junction bases not matched to a gene: 3.

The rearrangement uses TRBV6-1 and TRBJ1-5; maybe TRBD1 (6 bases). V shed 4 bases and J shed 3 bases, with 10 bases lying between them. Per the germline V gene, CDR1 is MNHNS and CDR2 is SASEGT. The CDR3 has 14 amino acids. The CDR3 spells CASSGQEYNQPQHF. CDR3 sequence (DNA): TGTGCCAGCAGTGGACAGGAGTACAATCAGCCCCAGCATTTT.

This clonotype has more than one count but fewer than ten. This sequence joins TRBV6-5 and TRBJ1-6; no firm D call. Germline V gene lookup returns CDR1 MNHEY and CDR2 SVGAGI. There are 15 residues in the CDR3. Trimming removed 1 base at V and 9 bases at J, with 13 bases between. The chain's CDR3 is CASSYYSRVLSPLHF. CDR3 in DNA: TGTGCCAGCAGTTACTACTCCCGCGTACTTTCACCCCTCCACTTT.

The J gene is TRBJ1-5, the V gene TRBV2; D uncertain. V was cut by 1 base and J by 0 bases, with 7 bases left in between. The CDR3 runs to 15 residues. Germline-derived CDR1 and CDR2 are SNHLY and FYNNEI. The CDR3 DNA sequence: TGTGCCAGCAGTGAAGAGGTCTATAGCAATCAGCCCCAGCATTTT. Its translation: CASSEEVYSNQPQHF.

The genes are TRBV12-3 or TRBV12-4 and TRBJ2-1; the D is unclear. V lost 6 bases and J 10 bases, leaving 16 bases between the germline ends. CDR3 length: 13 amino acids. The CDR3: CASRIAAGTEQFF. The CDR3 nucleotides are TGTGCCAGCAGAATTGCCGCCGGAACCGAGCAGTTCTTC.

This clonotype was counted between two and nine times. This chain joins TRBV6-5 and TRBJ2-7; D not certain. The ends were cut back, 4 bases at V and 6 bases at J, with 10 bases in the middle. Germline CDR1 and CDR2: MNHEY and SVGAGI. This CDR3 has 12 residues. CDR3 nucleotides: TGTGCCAGCAGTTCCACACACGGCGAGCAGTACTTC. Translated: CASSSTHGEQYF.

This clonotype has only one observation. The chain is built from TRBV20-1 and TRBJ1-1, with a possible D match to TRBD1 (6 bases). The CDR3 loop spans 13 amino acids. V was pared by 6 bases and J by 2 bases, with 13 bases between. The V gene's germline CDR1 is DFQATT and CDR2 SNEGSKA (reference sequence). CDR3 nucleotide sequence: TGCAGTGCCCGTGGGACATTTAACACTGAAGCTTTCTTT. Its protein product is CSARGTFNTEAFF.

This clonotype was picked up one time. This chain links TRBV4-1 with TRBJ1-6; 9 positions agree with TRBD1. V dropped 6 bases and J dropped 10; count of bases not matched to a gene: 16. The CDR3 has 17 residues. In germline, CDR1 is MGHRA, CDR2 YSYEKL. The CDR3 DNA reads TGCGCCAGCAGACCCATCCCGGGACAGGGCCCGGTATCACCCCTCCACTTT. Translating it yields CASRPIPGQGPVSPLHF.

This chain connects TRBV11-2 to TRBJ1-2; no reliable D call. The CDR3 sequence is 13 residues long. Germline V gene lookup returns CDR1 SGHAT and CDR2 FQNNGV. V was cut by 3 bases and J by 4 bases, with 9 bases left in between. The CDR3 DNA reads TGTGCCAGCAGCTTCGGGGTTAGCTATGGCTACACCTTC. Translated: CASSFGVSYGYTF.

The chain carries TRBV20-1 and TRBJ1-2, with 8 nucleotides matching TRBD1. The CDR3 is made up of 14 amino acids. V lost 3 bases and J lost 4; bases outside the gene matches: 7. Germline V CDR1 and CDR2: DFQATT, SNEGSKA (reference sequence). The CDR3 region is CSASQGAGVYGYTF. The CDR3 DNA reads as TGCAGTGCTAGCCAGGGGGCGGGAGTCTATGGCTACACCTTC.

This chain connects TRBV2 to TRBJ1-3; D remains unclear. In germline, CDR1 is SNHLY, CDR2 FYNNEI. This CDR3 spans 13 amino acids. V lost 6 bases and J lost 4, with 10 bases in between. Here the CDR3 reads CASSYLKGNTIYF. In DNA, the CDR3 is TGTGCCAGCAGCTACCTCAAGGGAAACACCATATATTTT.

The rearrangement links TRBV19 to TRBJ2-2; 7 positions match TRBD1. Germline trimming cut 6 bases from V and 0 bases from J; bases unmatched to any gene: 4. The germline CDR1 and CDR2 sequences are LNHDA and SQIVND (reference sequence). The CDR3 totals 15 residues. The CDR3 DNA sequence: TGTGCCAGTAGGGAGGACAGGCCGAACACCGGGGAGCTGTTTTTT. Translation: CASREDRPNTGELFF.

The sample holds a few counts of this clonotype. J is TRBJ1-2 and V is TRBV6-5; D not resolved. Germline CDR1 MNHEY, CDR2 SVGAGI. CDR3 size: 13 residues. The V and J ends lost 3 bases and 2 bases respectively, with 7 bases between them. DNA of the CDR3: TGTGCCAGCAGTTATTGGCAGAACTATGGCTACACCTTC. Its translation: CASSYWQNYGYTF.

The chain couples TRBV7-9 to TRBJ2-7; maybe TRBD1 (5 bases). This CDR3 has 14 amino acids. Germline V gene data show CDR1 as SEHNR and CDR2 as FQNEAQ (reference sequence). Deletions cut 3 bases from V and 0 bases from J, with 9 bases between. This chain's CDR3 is CASSFRASSYEQYF. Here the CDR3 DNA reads TGTGCCAGCAGCTTCAGGGCAAGCTCCTACGAGCAGTACTTC.

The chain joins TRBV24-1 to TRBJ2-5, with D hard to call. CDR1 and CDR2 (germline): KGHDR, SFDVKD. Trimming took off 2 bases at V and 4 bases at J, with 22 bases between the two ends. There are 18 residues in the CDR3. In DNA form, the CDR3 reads TGTGCCACCAGTGATTCCGCTCGTCCCGTGGGTGATTTAGAGACCCAGTACTTC. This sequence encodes CATSDSARPVGDLETQYF.